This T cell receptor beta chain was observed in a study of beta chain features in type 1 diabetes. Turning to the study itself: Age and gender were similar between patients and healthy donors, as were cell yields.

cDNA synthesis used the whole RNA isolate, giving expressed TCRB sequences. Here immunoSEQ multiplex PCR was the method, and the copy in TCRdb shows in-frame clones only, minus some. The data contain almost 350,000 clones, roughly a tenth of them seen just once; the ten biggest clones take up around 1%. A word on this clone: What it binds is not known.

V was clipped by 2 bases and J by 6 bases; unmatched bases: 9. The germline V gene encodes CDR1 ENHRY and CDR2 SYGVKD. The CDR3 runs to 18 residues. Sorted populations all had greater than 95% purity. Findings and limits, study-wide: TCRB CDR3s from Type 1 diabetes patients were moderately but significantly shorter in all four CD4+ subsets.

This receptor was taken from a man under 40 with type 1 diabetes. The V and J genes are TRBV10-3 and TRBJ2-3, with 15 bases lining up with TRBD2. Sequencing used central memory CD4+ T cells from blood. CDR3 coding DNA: TGTGCCATCAGTGAGCCACCGGGACTAGCGGGGGGAAAGGATACGCAGTATTTT. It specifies CAISEPPGLAGGKDTQYF.